This T cell receptor beta chain was obtained from a study of graft-versus-host responses after intestinal transplantation (dated by TCRdb to about 2021). Looking at the study overall: The transplants that recipients got were multivisceral, liver-intestinal, or isolated intestinal. After intestinal transplantation, graft-versus-host and host-versus-graft alloreactive T cell clones in the graft, circulation and bone marrow were tracked using bulk TCR-beta CDR3 sequencing. A peak of at least 4% donor T cells among recipient peripheral blood mononuclear cells was the definition used for donor T cell macrochimerism. All recipients received anti-thymocyte globulin induction followed by maintenance tacrolimus and steroids for about three years. Alloreactive clones were identified by sequencing pre-transplant mixed lymphocyte reaction products and comparing these products with unstimulated pre-transplant donor and recipient T cells. Samples from a few later patients were sequenced in-house on an Illumina MiSeq with MiXCR processing rather than by the commercial service. A cohort of approximately 24 intestinal transplant recipients, including one retransplant, was enrolled, and a few patients lacking pretransplant specimens were excluded. Results and caveats for the whole study, not just this receptor: Early after transplant, peak levels of circulating GvH clones were found to be associated with declines in HvG clones. GvH clones were detected in recipient bone marrow, and some appeared earlier in ileal mucosa or blood, consistent with an intestinal mucosal origin. Patients with donor T cell macrochimerism had high GvH to HvG T cell clonal ratios in their allografts. Conclusions were limited by the relatively low number and heterogeneity of intestinal transplant patients.

V is trimmed back by 5 bases and J by 0 bases, and the junction contains 6 bases that no gene match accounts for. The CDR3 starts with the cysteine, ends with the phenylalanine, and has 14 residues. This entry keeps only the CDR3 DNA: 42 bases, framed from base 1. Reading the germline V gene (reference sequence) gives CDR1 GTSNPN and CDR2 SVGIG. As regards this clone: Its antigen target is currently unknown. No quality values exist for individual bases; no much larger clone is one base distant.

The intended sense of this specimen's time point label: cells obtained before transplantation from donor or recipient. CD3+CD4+ and CD3+CD8+ populations were FACS-sorted from unstimulated pre-transplant donor and recipient cells taken from spleen or lymph nodes. The library came from the immunoSEQ multiplex PCR assay. For most patients, genomic DNA was isolated with the Qiagen DNeasy Blood and Tissue Kit and shipped frozen to Adaptive Biotechnologies for TCR sequencing. For most patients, high-throughput TCR-beta CDR3 sequencing of genomic DNA was performed by Adaptive Biotechnologies. Processing in the source paper ran as follows. TCR sequencing data for roughly 20 patients were retrieved from Adaptive's ImmunoSEQ software; a few other patients were processed with MiXCR and VDJtools. CD4 versus CD8 sorting errors were corrected by removing sequences found in both subsets at a frequency ratio below 5:1. CDR3 nucleotide sequences shared between donor and recipient were removed because the origin of such sequences could not be assigned. To be classed as alloreactive, a clone needed at least 2-fold expansion over unstimulated cells and a minimum CFSE-low frequency of 0.002% (template counts) or 0.001% (read counts). A clone was considered mappable if detected in the sequenced pre-transplant spleen, lymph node, or MLR CFSE-low populations of the donor or recipient. Cumulative frequency of alloreactive clones was calculated as a percentage of all sequences weighted by copy number. Drawn from immuneACCESS, this table holds only the in-frame rearrangements with V and J called that TCRdb kept. Clones are partly lost; checked studies trace under half to an unresolved V gene and leave the rest unexplained. V, J and clone size derive from that table, while D and trimming were established from the DNA sequence. The sample contains 110,000 to 150,000 clones, about 93% of them found a single time. Approximately 0.2% of the sample is held by the ten biggest clonotypes.

The TCR comes from a human donor who received an intestinal transplant. Sample: unstimulated CD4+ T cells sorted from spleen or lymph node cells, taken before intestinal transplant. The rearrangement combines TRBV30 with TRBJ2-5, with 7 middle bases fitting TRBD1. Here the CDR3 is given as CAWDDRADQETQYF. The DNA sequence is as follows: TGTGCCTGGGACGACAGGGCCGACCAAGAGACCCAGTACTTC.